A single sample gave rise to the 14 T cell receptor beta chains below, sequenced in a study of blood T cell repertoires in COVID-19. The assay was immunoSEQ multiplex PCR, and TCRdb's table has in-frame clones only and misses some. Counted here are 300,000 to 400,000 clones, roughly 89% occurring once; the ten biggest clones make up around 3.3%. Sequenced material: peripheral blood. These receptors all come from a woman under 30 who had recovered from COVID-19.

The chain uses TRBV15 and TRBJ2-1; tentatively, D is TRBD1 (5 bases). Between the trimmed V and J ends, which lost 3 bases and 3 bases, there was a span of 12 bases. Germline V gene data show CDR1 as LNHNV and CDR2 as YYDKDF (reference sequence). This CDR3 region has 15 residues. The CDR3 sequence is CATSSVIGVYNEQFF. The CDR3 DNA reads as TGTGCCACCAGCAGCGTTATAGGGGTCTACAATGAGCAGTTCTTC.

The chain carries TRBV12-5 and TRBJ1-1; D remains ambiguous. The V end lost 1 base, the J end lost 3 bases, and 6 bases lay between the germline ends. Germline V CDR1 and CDR2: LGHNT, FRNRAP. This CDR3 is 13 amino acids long. The CDR3 is CASGLGGDTEAFF. The DNA of the CDR3 is TGTGCTAGTGGTTTGGGAGGAGACACTGAAGCTTTCTTT.

The chain has TRBV7-2 and TRBJ2-4, with 8 bases aligning to TRBD2. The V segment lost 5 bases and the J segment 6 bases; nucleotides outside the gene matches: 9. This CDR3 is built from 15 residues. CDR1 and CDR2 (germline): SGHTA, FQGNSA. CDR3 loop: CASSVQAGAVNIQYF. Written as DNA, the CDR3 is TGTGCCAGCAGCGTCCAAGCGGGAGCTGTAAACATTCAGTACTTC.

This chain uses TRBV10-3 with TRBJ2-7; 11 bases are a match to TRBD2. Germline CDR1 ENHRY, CDR2 SYGVKD. The junction had 5 bases not matched to a gene; V was cut back by 4 bases and J by 3 bases. The CDR3 spans 15 residues. DNA of the CDR3: TGTGCCATCAGTGTCGGGACTAGCGGATTCTACGAGCAGTACGTC. Amino acid sequence: CAISVGTSGFYEQYV.

The rearrangement joins TRBV12-3 or TRBV12-4 to TRBJ1-1; D perhaps matches TRBD1 (6 bases). CDR3 length: 13 residues. With 7 bases removed from V and 0 bases from J, the gap between germline ends came to 9 bases. This CDR3 is CASKQGMNTEAFF. The CDR3 region has the DNA TGTGCCAGCAAACAGGGAATGAACACTGAAGCTTTCTTT.

The V gene is TRBV18, the J gene TRBJ1-4; D is perhaps TRBD1 (5 bases). The CDR3 loop spans 13 amino acids. The V end lost 3 bases, the J end lost 5 bases, and 7 bases lay between the germline ends. Germline values: CDR1 KGHSH, CDR2 LQKENI. The DNA for the CDR3 is TGTGCCAGCTCACCGACAGAAAATGAAAAACTGTTTTTT. The encoded protein is CASSPTENEKLFF.

CDR3 loop: CASSLGRGNQPQHF. DNA of the CDR3: TGCGCCAGCAGCCTTGGGCGGGGCAATCAGCCCCAGCATTTT. The rearrangement joins TRBV10-2 to TRBJ1-5; D not certain. The V gene lost 6 bases and the J gene lost 2 bases, with 11 bases spanning the gap. The CDR3 contains 14 residues. In germline, CDR1 is WSHSY, CDR2 SAAADI.

This clone was seen a single time. The same CDR3 can be traced to other DNA sequences in this sample. This chain connects TRBV6-1 to TRBJ2-1; maybe TRBD1 (5 bases). Germline V gene data show CDR1 as MNHNS and CDR2 as SASEGT. The CDR3 extends over 12 amino acids. V lost 3 bases and J lost 8, with 8 bases in between. CDR3: CASSDRVHEQFF. The CDR3 region has the DNA TGTGCCAGCAGTGACAGGGTCCATGAGCAGTTCTTC.

The sample holds many counts of this clone. For the CDR3, the DNA is TGTGCCAGCAGGAAACTAGCGGGACGATACAATGAGCAGTTCTTC. Translating it yields CASRKLAGRYNEQFF. The chain recombines TRBV7-8 with TRBJ2-1, with 10 bases that match TRBD2. The CDR3 contains 15 residues. Trimming at V came to 6 bases and at J to 4 bases, leaving 6 bases not matched to a gene. Germline V lookup: CDR1 SGHVS, CDR2 FQNEAQ.

The rearrangement joins TRBV27 to TRBJ1-1, with a weak D call TRBD1 (6 bases). The germline V gene has CDR1 MNHEY and CDR2 SMNVEV (reference sequence). Trimming removed 7 bases from V and 4 bases from J, with 22 bases in between. CDR3 length: 16 residues. DNA of the CDR3: TGTGCCAGCACCCACTCCGCGGGGGGCGCGGGCACTGAAGCTTTCTTT. It codes for CASTHSAGGAGTEAFF.

The chain joins TRBV19 to TRBJ1-5; 7 nucleotides agree with TRBD1. Trimming at V came to 2 bases and at J to 0 bases, leaving 7 bases not matched to a gene. CDR3 length equals 17 residues. Germline CDR1 is LNHDA and CDR2 is SQIVND (reference sequence). CDR3 residues: CASSIRQGINSNQPQHF. The CDR3 nucleotides are TGTGCCAGTAGTATAAGACAGGGAATAAATAGCAATCAGCCCCAGCATTTT.

The chain couples TRBV19 to TRBJ1-5, with a tentative D call TRBD1 (6 bases). Trimming removed 5 bases at V and 5 bases at J, with 10 bases between. The CDR3 runs 13 residues. CDR1 and CDR2 from the germline V gene are LNHDA and SQIVND (reference sequence). The DNA of the CDR3 is TGTGCCAGTAGTGCTGGGACATATCAGCCCCAGCATTTT. Residues: CASSAGTYQPQHF.

A single count supports this clone. CDR3 residues: CASSLGQGTNEKLFF. The DNA of the CDR3 is TGTGCCAGCAGCTTGGGACAGGGAACTAATGAAAAACTGTTTTTT. This chain links TRBV5-8 with TRBJ1-4; 7 bases match TRBD1. V lost 0 bases and J lost 1; bases outside the gene matches: 0. The CDR3 totals 15 residues. The germline CDR1 and CDR2 sequences are SGHTS and YDEGEE.

The chain combines TRBV27 with TRBJ2-1; 9 bases line up with TRBD2. The CDR3 is made up of 15 amino acids. CDR1 is MNHEY, CDR2 SMNVEV, per germline (reference sequence). With 5 bases clipped from V and 8 bases from J, the junction kept 10 bases outside the gene matches. The CDR3 DNA reads TGTGCCAGCAGTCCGTCTCGCGGGAGGGACCATGAGCAGTTCTTC. Translating gives CASSPSRGRDHEQFF.